This T cell receptor beta chain was observed in a study of CD8+ T cells in alopecia areata. Looking at the study overall: Tofacitinib therapy took 6 to 18 months; 6 months off drug came after.

In each case, RNA was isolated and then reverse transcribed into cDNA as the sequencing template. Sequenced by immunoSEQ multiplex PCR; TCRdb stores in-frame clones only, minus some. This repertoire shows about 140,000 clones, roughly 82% found once; its top ten account for roughly 25%. Treatment reported: oral pan-JAK inhibitor, 5-10 mg twice daily. Isolation of CD4+ and CD8+ T cells from PBMCs was achieved by sorting. J gave up 3 bases and V 4 bases, and 6 bases lay outside the gene matches. Germline V gives CDR1 LNHDA, CDR2 SQIVND (reference sequence). The CDR3 is 14 amino acids. Worth noting for this clone: Antigen unknown.

Study-wide points: Scalp specimens additionally yield sequences from normal skin's resident alphabeta T cells. Affected scalp, especially in alopecia totalis/universalis, had a higher clonality than normal scalp did.

This specimen was CD8+ T cells sorted from blood, taken at week 4, from a patient treated with tofacitinib. This rearrangement joins TRBV19 to TRBJ2-7; TRBD2 agrees at 7 bases. The TCR sequence derives from a human donor with alopecia areata. The CDR3 reads CASSTPGGHYEQYF. CDR3 nucleotide sequence: TGTGCCAGTAGTACACCGGGAGGCCACTACGAGCAGTACTTC.